Listed below are T cell receptor beta chains from one sample, sequenced in a study of molecular identifiers for immune sequencing clone quantification. TCRdb re-analysed the PCR reads in MiXCR, keeping a single row per CDR3 protein. The table lists about 65,000 distinct CDR3 sequences, around 20% of them singletons. The material sequenced was naive CD8+ T cells from blood, with Jurkat cell RNA spiked in. These TCRs come from a human donor in good health. Some libraries in this study had Jurkat cell RNA spiked in. The CDR3 runs from the conserved cysteine through the conserved F or W. The order of the fields is clone size, D gene, V gene, J gene, CDR3 DNA, CDR3 protein. The D gene is left open where the match is weak. Not every row has a clone size; where given, it reads once, few, many or a size class.

>many|-|TRBV19|TRBJ2-3
TGTGCCACGGTTCGGGAGCACAGGGTACGGGGCAGGGTTACGCAGTATTTT
CATVREHRVRGRVTQYF
>many|-|TRBV10-3|TRBJ2-1
TGTGCCATCAGTGAACCTAGCGACCCCTACAATGAGCAGTTCTTC
CAISEPSDPYNEQFF
>many|-|TRBV5-1|TRBJ1-1
TGCGCCAGCAGCTTGGAGGGGACGCCGAACACTGAAGCTTTCTTT
CASSLEGTPNTEAFF
>-|TRBD2|TRBV11-2|TRBJ2-7
TGTGCCAGCAGCTTAGTGACTAGGTGGCTAGCGGGAGACGAGCAGTACTTC
CASSLVTRWLAGDEQYF
>-|TRBD2|TRBV14|TRBJ2-1
TGTGCCAGCAGCCTAGCGGGAGGAAGGGGCAATGAGCAGTTCTTC
CASSLAGGRGNEQFF
>many|-|TRBV7-9|TRBJ1-5
TGTGCCAGCAGCTTACCCGGCAGCAATCAGCCCCAGCATTTT
CASSLPGSNQPQHF
>many|TRBD1|TRBV12-3/TRBV12-4|TRBJ1-5
TGTGCCAGCCAAGGGACAGCGGTTAAAAATCAGCCCCAGCATTTT
CASQGTAVKNQPQHF
>many|TRBD1|TRBV10-3|TRBJ2-7
TGTGCCATCAGTGAGGACAGGGGCCTCTACGAGCAGTACTTC
CAISEDRGLYEQYF
>many|TRBD2|TRBV7-9|TRBJ2-7
TGTGCCAGCACCTACTCACCACTAGCGGGAGTTGAGCAGTACTTC
CASTYSPLAGVEQYF
>many|TRBD1|TRBV12-3/TRBV12-4|TRBJ2-7
TGTGCCAGCAGCGAAGGACAGGGAGCATACGAGCAGTACTTC
CASSEGQGAYEQYF
>many|-|TRBV15|TRBJ2-7
TGTGCCACCAGCAGAAAAAGTGGACAGTTGCACGAGCAGTACTTC
CATSRKSGQLHEQYF
>many|TRBD2|TRBV6-1|TRBJ2-3
TGTGCCAGCAGGGAACTAGCGGGGGACTCCACTAATACGCAGTATTTT
CASRELAGDSTNTQYF
>many|-|TRBV28|TRBJ1-6
TGTGCCAGCAGTTTGGGCAATGTAAATTCACCCCTCCACTTT
CASSLGNVNSPLHF
>few|-|TRBV4-1|TRBJ1-6
TGCGCCAGCAGTCCGCTTGGGGCCTCACCCCACCACTTT
CASSPLGASPHHF
>many|-|TRBV27|TRBJ2-3
TGTGCCAGCAGTTTTGGGGGGGCAGATAGTACGCAGTATTTT
CASSFGGADSTQYF
>-|-|TRBV12-3/TRBV12-4|TRBJ1-2
TGTGCCAGCAGTTTTGCGGAAGGTGTCTATGGCTACACCTTC
CASSFAEGVYGYTF
>many|TRBD1|TRBV24-1|TRBJ2-2
TGTGCCACCAGTGATTTTTACAGGGGGGACACCGGGGAGCTGTTTTTT
CATSDFYRGDTGELFF
>many|-|TRBV9|TRBJ2-6
TGTGCCAGCAGCCCCCGACCGGACAGGGCCAACGTCCTGACTTTC
CASSPRPDRANVLTF
>few|TRBD2|TRBV5-1|TRBJ2-2
TGCGCCAGCAGCTTAAGCGCCCTGACTAGCGGGGCGAACACCGGGGAGCTGTTTTTT
CASSLSALTSGANTGELFF
>many|TRBD2|TRBV7-3|TRBJ2-5
TGTGCCAGCAGCTCGGGAGGGGGAGTCCAAGAGACCCAGTACTTC
CASSSGGGVQETQYF
>-|-|TRBV4-1|TRBJ2-7
TGCGCCAGCAGCCAAGGGACTATTGGCGAGCAGTACTTC
CASSQGTIGEQYF
>few|-|TRBV11-2|TRBJ2-7
TGTGCCAGCGGCTTAGTAGTGAGCTACAAGCAGTACTTC
CASGLVVSYKQYF
>many|-|TRBV19|TRBJ1-1
TGTGCCAGTATGGGACGGCCAGGAGAAGCTTTCTTT
CASMGRPGEAFF